A single sample is the source of the 27 T cell receptor beta chains below, sequenced in a study of T cell responses to AZD1222 COVID-19 vaccine. The repertoire was sequenced with immunoSEQ multiplex PCR; TCRdb's copy has only in-frame clones and lacks some. The sample lists approximately 96,000 clones, around nine tenths occurring once. The sample in question was peripheral blood, obtained 28 days after the second AZD1222 dose. The receptors were gathered from an adult who received the AZD1222 COVID-19 vaccine.

The V call is TRBV5-4, the J call TRBJ2-1, with 9 nucleotides matching TRBD1. CDR1 SGHNT and CDR2 YYREEE come from the germline V gene (reference sequence). CDR3 length: 15 residues. The J segment lost 4 bases and the V segment lost 5 bases, leaving 7 bases of the junction unmatched. The CDR3 is CASSGDRAFYNEQFF. The CDR3 nucleotides read TGTGCCAGCAGTGGGGACAGGGCCTTTTACAATGAGCAGTTCTTC.

The V call is TRBV2, the J call TRBJ2-3, with 7 bases matching TRBD1. The CDR3 has 16 residues. CDR1 SNHLY and CDR2 FYNNEI come from the germline V gene. With V trimmed by 1 base and J by 6 bases, 10 bases remained unmatched. The CDR3 loop is CASSEGGTVSLDTQYF. For the CDR3, the DNA is TGTGCCAGCAGTGAAGGGGGGACAGTTTCACTGGATACGCAGTATTTT.

The rearrangement uses TRBV27 and TRBJ1-4; D perhaps matches TRBD1 (6 bases). The CDR3 extends over 16 amino acids. Germline assignment: CDR1 MNHEY and CDR2 SMNVEV (reference sequence). Trimming stripped 6 bases from V and 6 bases from J, with 20 bases between. The CDR3 protein is CASSETTGPAYEKLFF. The CDR3 nucleotides are TGTGCCAGCAGCGAAACTACAGGGCCCGCCTATGAAAAACTGTTTTTT. Drawing the rest from reference TRBV27 and TRBJ1-4, the complete variable domain is EAQVTQNPRYLITVTGKKLTVTCSQNMNHEYMSWYRQDPGLGLRQIYYSMNVEVTDKGDVPEGYKVSRKEKRNFPLILESPSPNQTSLYFCASSETTGPAYEKLFFGSGTQLSVL.

The chain is built from TRBV24-1 and TRBJ2-5; 10 bases line up with TRBD1. The CDR3 covers 16 residues. Trimming cost V 0 bases and J 3 bases; bases outside gene matches: 3. CDR1 and CDR2 (germline): KGHDR, SFDVKD. This CDR3 reads CATSDLGTGVEETQYF. CDR3 nucleotides: TGTGCCACCAGTGATTTGGGGACAGGGGTCGAAGAGACCCAGTACTTC.

The chain has TRBV10-2 and TRBJ1-4; no firm D call. V lost 6 bases to trimming and J lost 0 bases, with 2 bases between them. The CDR3 consists of 12 residues. Germline V CDR1 and CDR2: WSHSY, SAAADI. CDR3 sequence reads: CASRATNEKLFF. DNA of the CDR3: TGCGCCAGCAGAGCAACTAATGAAAAACTGTTTTTT.

The rearrangement uses TRBV19 and TRBJ2-7; TRBD1 agrees at 9 bases. CDR1 is LNHDA and CDR2 is SQIVND in the germline V gene (reference sequence). The CDR3 extends over 15 amino acids. V was pared by 5 bases and J by 2 bases, with 7 bases of the junction left unmatched. CDR3 amino acids: CASSGGTGMAYEQYF. CDR3 DNA sequence: TGTGCCAGTAGTGGGGGGACAGGGATGGCCTACGAGCAGTACTTC.

The chain carries TRBV2 and TRBJ1-2; 9 positions agree with TRBD1. The J segment lost 7 bases and the V segment lost 4 bases, leaving 1 base of the junction unmatched. Germline lookup yields CDR1 SNHLY and CDR2 FYNNEI. The CDR3 has 12 amino acids. CDR3 DNA sequence: TGTGCCAGCAGTGGACAGGGGGGTGGCTACACCTTC. Protein sequence: CASSGQGGGYTF.

This chain joins TRBV9 and TRBJ2-2, with D perhaps matching TRBD1 (5 bases). Germline assignment: CDR1 SGDLS and CDR2 YYNGEE. This CDR3 is built from 16 residues. Trimming shortened V by 4 bases and J by 3 bases, and 16 bases separated the two germline ends. The CDR3 bases are TGTGCCAGCAGCCAAAGAAGTGCAGGGTACACCGGGGAGCTGTTTTTT. Protein product: CASSQRSAGYTGELFF.

This rearrangement joins TRBV7-9 to TRBJ2-3; 10 nucleotides match TRBD2. The V gene end was trimmed by 8 bases and the J gene end by 4 bases; junction bases not matched to a gene: 6. Looked up from germline, CDR1 is SEHNR and CDR2 is FQNEAQ (reference sequence). The CDR3 is 14 residues long. DNA for the CDR3: TGTGCCAGCCAGCTAGCGGGAGTCCCAGATACGCAGTATTTT. Protein: CASQLAGVPDTQYF.

This chain links TRBV6-6 with TRBJ1-1; tentative D call: TRBD1 (6 bases). The germline V and J ends were trimmed by 8 bases and 8 bases, with 12 bases remaining between them. The CDR3 has 11 amino acids. Germline CDR1 MNHNY, CDR2 SVGAGI (reference sequence). CDR3 residues: CASQQGREAFF. The CDR3 nucleotides read TGTGCCAGCCAACAGGGCCGAGAAGCTTTCTTT.

The chain combines TRBV5-1 with TRBJ1-1; D remains ambiguous. This CDR3 has 15 amino acids. Trimming took off 0 bases at V and 3 bases at J, with 12 bases between the two ends. CDR1 and CDR2 from the germline V gene are SGHRS and YFSETQ. CDR3 DNA sequence: TGCGCCAGCAGCTTGGTTGGGGTGATAGACACTGAAGCTTTCTTT. Translating gives CASSLVGVIDTEAFF.

The gene calls are TRBV6-6 and TRBJ1-1; the D gene is possibly TRBD1 (6 bases). Per germline, CDR1 MNHNY and CDR2 SVGAGI (reference sequence). This CDR3 is 14 amino acids long. V was shortened by 5 bases and J by 3 bases, with 13 bases between the two germline ends. The CDR3 sequence: CASSVGGLDTEAFF. CDR3 sequence (DNA): TGTGCCAGCAGTGTCGGGGGCTTGGACACTGAAGCTTTCTTT.

The chain combines TRBV10-3 with TRBJ1-4, with D possibly TRBD1 on 6 matching bases. The CDR3 totals 13 residues. The ends were cut back, 10 bases at V and 5 bases at J, with 14 bases in the middle. From germline, CDR1 is ENHRY and CDR2 SYGVKD. The CDR3 region has the DNA TGTGCCAGCCGCCGGGACATAAATGAAAAACTGTTTTTT. Its translation: CASRRDINEKLFF.

As DNA, the CDR3 is TGCAGCGTAAAACAGGGGTTGGTGAACACTGAAGCTTTCTTT. Residues: CSVKQGLVNTEAFF. This chain links TRBV29-1 with TRBJ1-1; 7 bases are a match to TRBD1. J gave up 0 bases and V 6 bases, and 7 bases lay outside the gene matches. From germline, CDR1 is SQVTM and CDR2 ANQGSEA. The CDR3 runs to 14 residues.

The chain uses TRBV25-1 and TRBJ1-2; no definite D call. CDR3 length: 13 residues. Trimming pared 4 bases from V and 4 bases from J, leaving 10 bases between. Germline V CDR1 and CDR2: MGHDK, SYGVNS. CDR3 DNA: TGTGCCAGCAGTGTAGTGGGCAGCTATGGCTACACCTTC. It codes for CASSVVGSYGYTF.

The J gene is TRBJ1-2, the V gene TRBV28, with D uncertain. CDR1 is MDHEN, CDR2 SYDVKM, per germline. V shed 4 bases and J shed 7 bases, with 7 bases lying between them. The CDR3 has 11 residues. CDR3 nucleotide sequence: TGTGCCAGCAGTTATTTGGGTGGCTACACCTTC. Translation gives CASSYLGGYTF.

J is TRBJ1-2 and V is TRBV6-2 or TRBV6-3, with 8 bases that match TRBD1. With 5 bases clipped from V and 2 bases from J, the junction kept 1 base outside the gene matches. Germline CDR1 and CDR2: MNHEY and SVGEGT. The CDR3 is 13 residues long. In nucleotides, the CDR3 is TGTGCCAGCAGTCGACAGGGGAACTATGGCTACACCTTC. This encodes CASSRQGNYGYTF.

The rearrangement links TRBV7-3 to TRBJ2-5; tentative D call: TRBD1 (6 bases). Per germline, CDR1 SGHTA and CDR2 FQGTGA. The CDR3 contains 20 residues. V was cut by 0 bases and J by 2 bases, with 25 bases left in between. In nucleotides, the CDR3 is TGTGCCAGCAGCTTAACCTTTACCGGGACAACGCCTTGGGGGCAAGAGACCCAGTACTTC. Protein product: CASSLTFTGTTPWGQETQYF.

CDR3 sequence reads: CASSPGTLAGEQYF. The CDR3 DNA is TGCGCCAGCAGCCCCGGGACGCTAGCCGGAGAGCAGTACTTC. The V and J genes are TRBV5-1 and TRBJ2-7, with D perhaps assigned TRBD1 or TRBD2 (5 bases each). Trimming cost V 4 bases and J 7 bases, with 18 bases left between them. The CDR3 sequence is 14 residues long. Germline CDR1 reads SGHRS; CDR2 reads YFSETQ.

The chain's CDR3 is CASSATQVNQPQHF. CDR3 nucleotide sequence: TGTGCCAGCAGCGCGACTCAGGTCAATCAGCCCCAGCATTTT. The chain has TRBV2 and TRBJ1-5; D not certain. Germline CDR1 is SNHLY and CDR2 is FYNNEI. This CDR3 has 14 residues. Trimming removed 6 bases at V and 3 bases at J, with 12 bases between.

This rearrangement joins TRBV27 to TRBJ2-7; 13 bases fit TRBD2. The CDR3 spans 19 residues. CDR1 and CDR2 (germline): MNHEY, SMNVEV (reference sequence). With 0 bases clipped from V and 0 bases from J, the junction kept 8 bases outside the gene matches. In DNA form, the CDR3 reads TGTGCCAGCAGTTTATCGGGACTAGCGGGGCCTCCCCGCTCCTACGAGCAGTACTTC. Its protein is CASSLSGLAGPPRSYEQYF.

DNA of the CDR3: TGTGCCAGCACCCGATCGGGTCAGCCCCAGCATTTT. It is translated as CASTRSGQPQHF. The rearrangement uses TRBV2 and TRBJ1-5; D is undetermined. V was trimmed by 7 bases and J by 6 bases, leaving 10 bases between them. This CDR3 is 12 amino acids long. Germline CDR1 is SNHLY and CDR2 is FYNNEI.

The gene calls are TRBV7-2 and TRBJ1-1, with D uncertain. The CDR3 runs 13 residues. Between the trimmed V and J ends, which lost 3 bases and 0 bases, there was a span of 5 bases. Germline V lookup: CDR1 SGHTA, CDR2 FQGNSA. The CDR3 sequence: CASSFGMNTEAFF. The CDR3 DNA reads TGTGCCAGCAGCTTTGGGATGAACACTGAAGCTTTCTTT.

The V call is TRBV18, the J call TRBJ2-7, with 10 bases lining up with TRBD1. The V gene's germline CDR1 is KGHSH and CDR2 LQKENI. This CDR3 has 16 amino acids. V trimming: 1 base; J trimming: 5 bases; junction bases outside the gene matches: 8. The CDR3 bases are TGTGCCAGCTCACCACAGCGGGGACAGGGGAAAAACGAGCAGTACTTC. It is translated as CASSPQRGQGKNEQYF. Drawing the rest from reference TRBV18 and TRBJ2-7, the complete variable domain is NAGVMQNPRHLVRRRGQEARLRCSPMKGHSHVYWYRQLPEEGLKFMVYLQKENIIDESGMPKERFSAEFPKEGPSILRIQQVVRGDSAAYFCASSPQRGQGKNEQYFGPGTRLTVT.

The chain employs TRBV28 and TRBJ2-6, with 9 bases identical to TRBD2. Germline V gene data show CDR1 as MDHEN and CDR2 as SYDVKM. With V trimmed by 6 bases and J by 0 bases, 18 bases remained unmatched. The CDR3 spans 21 residues. DNA for the CDR3: TGTGCCAGCAGAGAATCGGGGCGGGAGGGCCTGAGACACTCTGGGGCCAACGTCCTGACTTTC. Encoded protein: CASRESGREGLRHSGANVLTF.

The chain is built from TRBV10-1 and TRBJ2-7; no clear D. CDR1 and CDR2 (germline): WNHNN, SYGVQD (reference sequence). V gave up 4 bases and J gave up 0 bases, with 4 bases separating them. CDR3 length: 12 amino acids. CDR3 sequence: CASSASSYEQYF. As DNA, the CDR3 is TGCGCCAGCAGTGCCAGCTCCTACGAGCAGTACTTC.

The genes are TRBV10-3 and TRBJ2-3, with TRBD1 matching over 8 bases. Per the germline V gene, CDR1 is ENHRY and CDR2 is SYGVKD. The V and J ends lost 10 bases and 2 bases, in that order; junction bases with no gene match: 5. CDR3 length: 13 amino acids. The CDR3 DNA reads as TGTGCCACCAGGGGGCCTGCCACAGATACGCAGTATTTT. Translating gives CATRGPATDTQYF.